This T cell receptor (beta chain) originates from a study of identical twins (dated by TCRdb to between 2015 and 2016). Some background on the complete study: TCR alpha and beta repertoires from monozygotic twins, unrelated adults of various ages and cord blood were deep-sequenced to test whether fetal clonotypes persist. To rule out contamination, replicate twin experiments were performed at different times with different library preparation protocols.

Here is what the overall study found, with its caveats: Recombination models systematically underestimated out-of-frame TCR alpha sharing in monozygotic twins but agreed with sharing between unrelated individuals. Because the same donors could not be followed over many years, conclusions were based on cross-sectional statistical analysis. Compared with coincidental sharing between unrelated individuals, out-of-frame TCR alpha sequences shared between twins showed an excess of sequences with low generation probability. A weaker excess of twin sharing was found in beta out-of-frame sequences because the signal-to-noise ratio was lowered by fewer shared sequences. Fewer insertions were carried by abundant cord blood beta clonotypes, a similar but weaker trend appeared in young adult naive repertoires, and no such trend appeared in memory repertoires. Zero-insertion analyses could be partly confounded by invariant T cells such as MAIT and iNKT, though diverse VJ usage argued against such confounding for most clonotypes.

Comments on this clonotype: Its antigen has not been determined. No base qualities exist here, and no much larger clone lies one base off it.

Library construction relied on 5' RACE. The sequencer listed for this sample is Illumina HiSeq 2000. Template switching added a universal primer binding site, and the final cDNA carried a unique molecular identifier that allowed TCR cDNA molecules to be counted accurately. Specific primers in the conserved constant-segment region were used to synthesize first-strand cDNA for the TCR alpha and beta chains. Each cDNA library was double barcoded, with a SMART-Mk sample barcode plus Illumina barcodes, to control for contamination. TruSeq adapter sequences, together with Illumina sample barcodes, were added in two successive PCR steps. The TCR alpha and beta cDNA libraries were sequenced on the Illumina HiSeq platform using custom primers. Concerning the study's data processing: MiGEC was used to process raw reads and extract unique molecular identifiers, and MiXCR was used to find CDR3 positions. For each individual, recombination models were inferred using an EM algorithm with the repgenHMM and IGoR tools. Shared clonotypes were analyzed with the tcR package in R, and sharing was normalized by the product of cloneset sizes. Out-of-frame nonproductive sequences were analyzed to study raw recombination free of thymic and clonal selection effects. TCRdb reworked the public reads: Q25 trimming with fastp, MiXCR clone assembly, productive beta chains retained. Each record represents a unique CDR3 protein, reported with the most common genes and DNA among its rows. Clone size and V and J calls follow TCRdb, not the original study. This sample comprises about 340,000 distinct CDR3 sequences, 12% of them detected only once. Just over 7% of the sample belongs to the ten largest clones.

V sheds 6 bases and J sheds 0 bases, leaving 22 bases between their ends. The CDR3 runs 17 residues from the cysteine to the phenylalanine. The read is trimmed to its CDR3 DNA, 51 bases read in frame from base 1. CDR1 and CDR2 were assigned from the germline V gene (reference sequence) as DFQATT and SNEGSKA. Every donor was a healthy Caucasian. The twin cohort comprised three pairs of female monozygotic twins, all aged about 18 to 30 years. Positive isolation kits from Invitrogen were used to isolate CD4+ and CD8+ T cell populations. This same sample was also part of a study on yellow fever vaccine responses in identical twins. The other study reports the following: According to the authors, in identical twins the way T cells responded to vaccination appeared partly convergent and partly personalized. In the study, vaccine-responding T cell clones were precisely tracked in identical twins.

The sequencing sample was made of CD8+ T cells sorted from blood. The clonotype comes from a woman younger than 35 in good health. This sequence uses TRBV20-1 and TRBJ2-3, and the D gene may be TRBD2, 5 bases matching. The CDR3 reads as follows: CSAAGDLNRSSTDTQYF. The DNA sequence is as follows: TGCAGTGCGGCGGGTGATTTAAATAGATCGAGCACAGATACGCAGTATTTT.